The rows below give T cell receptor beta chains drawn from one sample of a study of radiation and T cells in renal cell carcinoma. Measured with immunoSEQ multiplex PCR; TCRdb has only the in-frame clones, and not every one. The table records 87,000 or so clones, less than 90% of them present only once. The material sequenced was blood, taken from a patient whose treatment included radiotherapy and nephrectomy. The receptors originated from a middle-aged man with renal cell carcinoma. Each CDR3 is given with its conserved first and last residue. D genes are given only for firm matches. The listing skips clone size in some rows; elsewhere it reads once, few, many or a size class.

D gene | clone size | J gene | V gene | CDR3 protein | CDR3 DNA
- | - | TRBJ1-2 | TRBV9 | CASSDGPAANYGYTF | TGTGCCAGCAGCGACGGGCCTGCCGCCAACTATGGCTACACCTTC
- | - | TRBJ1-1 | TRBV2 | CASSDTDMNTEAFF | TGTGCCAGCAGTGATACCGATATGAACACTGAAGCTTTCTTT
TRBD1 | - | TRBJ2-3 | TRBV19 | CASSLRSTGELTDTQYF | TGTGCCAGTAGTTTGCGGTCAACAGGGGAATTAACAGATACGCAGTATTTT
- | - | TRBJ1-1 | TRBV11-2 | CASSSDSTAEAFF | TGTGCCAGCAGCTCCGACAGCACGGCTGAAGCTTTCTTT
- | few | TRBJ1-1 | TRBV7-8 | CASSFLPGAVAEAFF | TGTGCCAGCAGTTTCCTACCGGGGGCGGTGGCTGAAGCTTTCTTT
- | - | TRBJ2-7 | TRBV5-1 | CASSKSVGGDEQYF | TGCGCCAGCAGTAAGTCGGTGGGGGGCGACGAGCAGTACTTC
- | once | TRBJ2-5 | TRBV2 | CASSPASFGEQYF | TGTGCCAGCAGTCCCGCCTCCTTCGGGGAGCAGTACTTC
- | - | TRBJ2-7 | TRBV28 | CASSLENKTILGDGGGLYEQYF | TGTGCCAGCAGTTTGGAGAACAAGACGATCTTGGGGGATGGGGGTGGTCTCTACGAGCAGTACTTC
TRBD1 | - | TRBJ1-3 | TRBV27 | CASSLSAPDRGPSGNTIYF | TGTGCCAGCAGTTTATCAGCACCGGACAGGGGCCCCTCTGGAAACACCATATATTTT
- | - | TRBJ1-1 | TRBV19 | CASHTGIEAFF | TGTGCCAGCCACACCGGGATCGAAGCTTTCTTT
TRBD1 | - | TRBJ2-5 | TRBV19 | CASSGQGGIEETQYF | TGTGCCAGTAGCGGACAGGGTGGTATTGAAGAGACCCAGTACTTC
- | - | TRBJ2-3 | TRBV11-3 | CASSSAPWDTQYF | TGTGCCAGCAGCTCCGCACCCTGGGATACGCAGTATTTT
- | - | TRBJ1-2 | TRBV6-5 | CASSPGDHYGYTF | TGTGCCAGCAGTCCAGGGGACCACTATGGCTACACCTTC
- | - | TRBJ2-2 | TRBV11-3 | CASRYSRDTGELFF | TGTGCCAGCAGATATAGTAGGGACACCGGGGAGCTGTTTTTT
TRBD1 | - | TRBJ1-2 | TRBV9 | CASSPLRQGTINYGYTF | TGTGCCAGCAGCCCCCTCCGACAGGGCACTATTAACTATGGCTACACCTTC
- | - | TRBJ2-3 | TRBV6-5 | CASRLGAATDTQYF | TGTGCCAGCAGGCTCGGGGCGGCAACAGATACGCAGTATTTT
TRBD2 | - | TRBJ2-2 | TRBV28 | CASSLAGEDTGELFF | TGTGCCAGCAGTCTAGCGGGAGAGGACACCGGGGAGCTGTTTTTT
TRBD1 | - | TRBJ1-1 | TRBV7-3 | CASSLTGRTEAFF | TGTGCCAGCAGCCTGACAGGGCGGACTGAAGCTTTCTTT
- | few | TRBJ1-1 | TRBV28 | CASSFFIEAFF | TGTGCCAGCAGTTTCTTCATTGAAGCTTTCTTT
- | - | TRBJ2-7 | TRBV10-2 | CASSEPGGTDSYEQYF | TGCGCCAGCAGTGAACCCGGCGGGACCGATTCCTACGAGCAGTACTTC